The present TCR beta chain was sequenced within a study of shared clonotypes between healthy human individuals. Germline assignment: CDR1 SGHTA and CDR2 FQGNSA. V lost 1 base to trimming and J lost 0 bases, with 10 bases between them. The CDR3 runs to 16 residues. The naive CD8 fraction comprised CD45RO-negative cells positively selected for CCR7 and excluded terminally differentiated effector memory CD45RA+ cells. Healthy and HIV-negative, the adult donors had no recent acute infections or vaccinations. Profiled with immunoSEQ multiplex PCR; TCRdb holds only in-frame clones, not every one. The data show over 800,000 clones, approximately 92% seen once.

This receptor was taken from a man younger than 40 in good health. The sequencing input was naive CD8+ T cells sorted from blood. The chain recombines TRBV7-2 with TRBJ2-1; tentative D call: TRBD2 (5 bases). The CDR3 protein is CASSLEVGSSYNEQFF. CDR3 sequence (DNA): TGTGCCAGCAGCTTAGAAGTAGGGAGCTCCTACAATGAGCAGTTCTTC.